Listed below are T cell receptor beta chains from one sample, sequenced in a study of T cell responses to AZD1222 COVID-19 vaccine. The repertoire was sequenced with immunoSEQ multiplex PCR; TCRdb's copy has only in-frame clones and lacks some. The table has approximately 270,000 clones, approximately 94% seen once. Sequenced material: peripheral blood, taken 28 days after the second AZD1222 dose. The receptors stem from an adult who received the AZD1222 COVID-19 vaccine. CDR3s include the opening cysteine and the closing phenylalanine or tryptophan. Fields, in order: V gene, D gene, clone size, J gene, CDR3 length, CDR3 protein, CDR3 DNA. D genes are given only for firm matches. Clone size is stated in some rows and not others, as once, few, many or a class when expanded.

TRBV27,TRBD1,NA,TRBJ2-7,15,CASSHGQGSSYEQYF,TGTGCCAGCAGTCATGGACAGGGGAGCAGCTACGAGCAGTACTTC
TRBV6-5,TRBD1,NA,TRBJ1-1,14,CASRYDRVETEAFF,TGTGCCAGCAGGTACGACAGGGTAGAAACTGAAGCTTTCTTT
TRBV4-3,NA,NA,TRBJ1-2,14,CASSPNRAGYGYTF,TGCGCCAGCAGCCCAAACAGGGCAGGCTATGGCTACACCTTC
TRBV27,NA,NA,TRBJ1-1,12,CASYGYGTEAFF,TGTGCCAGCTACGGGTATGGCACTGAAGCTTTCTTT
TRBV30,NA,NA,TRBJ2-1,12,CAWSVNHNEQFF,TGTGCCTGGAGTGTTAATCACAATGAGCAGTTCTTC
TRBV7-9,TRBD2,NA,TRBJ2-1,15,CASQLAGSSYNEQFF,TGTGCCAGCCAACTAGCGGGGAGCTCCTACAATGAGCAGTTCTTC
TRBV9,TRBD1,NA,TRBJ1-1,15,CASSATGALNTEAFF,TGTGCCAGCAGCGCGACAGGGGCCCTGAACACTGAAGCTTTCTTT
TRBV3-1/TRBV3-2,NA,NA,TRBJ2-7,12,CASSQAAYEQYF,TGTGCCAGCAGCCAAGCGGCTTACGAGCAGTACTTC
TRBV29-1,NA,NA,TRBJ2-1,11,CSVELNLEQFF,TGCAGCGTTGAATTAAACCTTGAGCAGTTCTTC
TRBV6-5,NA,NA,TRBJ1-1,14,CASRGAGRGTEAFF,TGTGCCAGCAGGGGGGCGGGGAGGGGGACTGAAGCTTTCTTT
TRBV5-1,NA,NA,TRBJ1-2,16,CASSLAGQPSNYGYTF,TGCGCCAGCAGCTTGGCCGGGCAGCCTTCTAACTATGGCTACACCTTC
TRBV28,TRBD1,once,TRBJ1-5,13,CASSLSGTGLQHF,TGTGCCAGCAGTTTATCAGGGACAGGACTCCAGCATTTT
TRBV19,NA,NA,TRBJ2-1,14,CASSIPGVSNEQFF,TGTGCCAGTAGTATCCCGGGGGTGTCCAATGAGCAGTTCTTC
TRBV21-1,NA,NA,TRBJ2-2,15,CASSSWTGHTGELFF,TGTGCCAGCAGCAGCTGGACAGGGCACACCGGGGAGCTGTTTTTT
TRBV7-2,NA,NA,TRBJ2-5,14,CASSLLGGRETQYF,TGTGCCAGCAGCTTATTAGGTGGGAGGGAGACCCAGTACTTC
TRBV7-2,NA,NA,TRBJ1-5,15,CASSPGTNSNQPQHF,TGTGCCAGCAGCCCCGGGACAAATAGCAATCAGCCCCAGCATTTT
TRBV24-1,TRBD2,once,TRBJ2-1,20,CATSDAGTSGGAFSYNEQFF,TGTGCCACCAGTGATGCCGGGACTAGCGGGGGGGCCTTCTCCTACAATGAGCAGTTCTTC
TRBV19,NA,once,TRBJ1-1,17,CASSIAQARAANTEAFF,TGTGCCAGTAGTATTGCTCAAGCGCGTGCGGCGAACACTGAAGCTTTCTTT
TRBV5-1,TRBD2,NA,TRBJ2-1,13,CASREASYNEQFF,TGCGCCTCGCGGGAGGCCTCCTACAATGAGCAGTTCTTC
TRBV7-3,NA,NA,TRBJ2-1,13,CASSPGSYNEQFF,TGTGCCAGCAGTCCTGGCTCCTACAATGAGCAGTTCTTC
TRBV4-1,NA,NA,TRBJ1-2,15,CASRYSARFVDGYTF,TGCGCCAGCAGGTACAGTGCCCGGTTCGTGGATGGCTACACCTTC
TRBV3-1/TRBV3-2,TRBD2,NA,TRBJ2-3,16,CASSYRAGRPADTQYF,TGTGCCAGCAGCTACCGAGCGGGGCGGCCGGCAGATACGCAGTATTTT
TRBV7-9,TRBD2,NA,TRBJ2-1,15,CASSPPLAVRNEQFF,TGTGCCAGCAGCCCCCCACTAGCGGTCCGGAATGAGCAGTTCTTC
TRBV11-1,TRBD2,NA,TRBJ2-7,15,CASSPTSGSSYEQYF,TGTGCCAGCAGCCCCACTAGCGGGAGCTCCTACGAGCAGTACTTC